Listed here are 14 T cell receptor beta chains from one sample, sequenced in a study of T cells after yellow fever vaccination. In TCRdb, the 5' RACE reads were re-called with MiXCR into one record per CDR3 protein. The sample consists of about 170,000 distinct CDR3 sequences, 11% of them appearing once. The sequences come from CD8+ T cells sorted from PBMCs, collected 15 days after the yellow fever booster vaccination. Source of these receptors: a man aged 18 to 29 who received the YFV17D yellow fever vaccine.

The chain joins TRBV4-1 to TRBJ2-5, with D maybe TRBD1 (5 bases). Germline V CDR1 and CDR2: MGHRA, YSYEKL. V was trimmed by 2 bases and J by 5 bases, leaving 9 bases between them. This CDR3 comprises 13 residues. The CDR3 DNA reads TGCGCCAGCAGCCAAAGGGGTATGGAGACCCAGTACTTC. Its protein product is CASSQRGMETQYF.

This clonotype was seen ten or more times. The V gene is TRBV5-1, the J gene TRBJ2-7, with D maybe TRBD1 (6 bases). The CDR3 is 13 residues long. CDR1 is SGHRS and CDR2 is YFSETQ in the germline V gene. The V end lost 2 bases, the J end lost 3 bases, and 9 bases lay between the germline ends. Here the CDR3 reads CASSFRDNYEQYV. In DNA, the CDR3 is TGCGCCAGCAGCTTTCGGGACAACTACGAGCAGTACGTC.

The rearrangement joins TRBV9 to TRBJ2-3; 8 bases map to TRBD2. Trimming removed 2 bases from V and 2 bases from J; junction bases left unmatched: 4. The CDR3 extends over 15 amino acids. The germline gives CDR1 SGDLS, CDR2 YYNGEE. The CDR3 here is CASSVGSGVTDTQYF. CDR3 coding DNA: TGTGCCAGCAGCGTTGGTAGCGGGGTCACAGATACGCAGTATTTT.

A few counts support this clonotype. J is TRBJ2-5 and V is TRBV4-1; TRBD2 is a possible D gene (6 bases). This CDR3 is 16 amino acids long. Trimming took off 0 bases at V and 2 bases at J, with 13 bases between the two ends. The germline V gene has CDR1 MGHRA and CDR2 YSYEKL. The CDR3 region is CASSQDFGGPQETQYF. CDR3 DNA: TGCGCCAGCAGCCAAGACTTCGGGGGACCTCAAGAGACCCAGTACTTC.

In its sample, this clonotype was seen a few times. The chain couples TRBV11-2 to TRBJ1-1; D gene unclear. The germline V gene encodes CDR1 SGHAT and CDR2 FQNNGV. V was shortened by 5 bases and J by 1 base, with 5 bases between the two germline ends. The CDR3 has 12 amino acids. The CDR3 bases are TGTGCCAGCAGCCTCCAGAACACTGAAGCTTTCTTT. It encodes CASSLQNTEAFF.

This clonotype was picked up one time. This chain joins TRBV11-2 and TRBJ2-7, with D perhaps given as TRBD1 or TRBD2 (5 bases each). The CDR3 sequence is 14 residues long. Trimming left V 2 bases short and J 6 bases short, with 14 bases between. Germline V gene data show CDR1 as SGHAT and CDR2 as FQNNGV. CDR3 residues: CASSLIAGTSEQYV. The CDR3 DNA reads TGTGCCAGCAGCTTAATTGCAGGGACGTCCGAGCAGTACGTC.

This clonotype has more than one count but fewer than ten. The chain recombines TRBV7-6 with TRBJ2-2; D might be TRBD1 (5 bases). The CDR3 extends over 16 amino acids. The germline CDR1 and CDR2 sequences are SGHVS and FNYEAQ. The V and J ends lost 5 bases and 7 bases respectively, with 20 bases between them. The CDR3 protein is CASSKLGLGADGELFF. CDR3 nucleotides: TGTGCCAGCAGCAAATTAGGATTAGGGGCAGACGGGGAGCTGTTTTTT.

This clonotype was counted ten times or more. This rearrangement joins TRBV7-9 to TRBJ1-1, with D unclear. The CDR3 extends over 11 amino acids. V shed 4 bases and J shed 8 bases, with 8 bases lying between them. Germline V gene sequence: CDR1 SEHNR, CDR2 FQNEAQ (reference sequence). The CDR3 sequence: CASSSTGEAFF. CDR3 nucleotide sequence: TGTGCCAGCAGCTCAACGGGCGAAGCTTTCTTT.

The chain recombines TRBV6-2 or TRBV6-3 with TRBJ2-5; D unclear. Looked up from germline, CDR1 is MNHEY and CDR2 is SVGEGT. The CDR3 sequence is 14 residues long. With 7 bases removed from V and 0 bases from J, the gap between germline ends came to 12 bases. This CDR3 is CASMTEGYQETQYF. CDR3 sequence (DNA): TGTGCCAGCATGACTGAAGGTTACCAAGAGACCCAGTACTTC.

This clonotype was seen ten or more times. V gene TRBV4-1 combines with J gene TRBJ1-5; no firm D call. V was trimmed by 2 bases and J by 0 bases, leaving 8 bases between them. Germline CDR1 is MGHRA and CDR2 is YSYEKL. The CDR3 contains 15 residues. This chain's CDR3 is CASSQRAVSNQPQHF. DNA of the CDR3: TGCGCCAGCAGCCAACGGGCAGTTAGCAATCAGCCCCAGCATTTT.

This sequence joins TRBV27 and TRBJ2-7, with D perhaps TRBD1 or TRBD2 (5 bases each). The CDR3 loop spans 13 amino acids. Germline CDR1 is MNHEY and CDR2 is SMNVEV (reference sequence). Trimming pared 3 bases from V and 3 bases from J, leaving 9 bases between. The CDR3 region is CASSLGRYYEQYV. The CDR3 nucleotides are TGTGCCAGCAGTTTGGGACGCTACTACGAGCAGTACGTC.

Ten or more counts support this clonotype. The chain couples TRBV4-1 to TRBJ1-1; no firm D call. Trimming took 1 base from V and 4 from J, leaving 13 bases between them. The CDR3 extends over 15 amino acids. Germline V gene sequence: CDR1 MGHRA, CDR2 YSYEKL. DNA of the CDR3: TGCGCCAGCAGCCAAGCGACGGACGGGGTCACTGAAGCTTTCTTT. This gives the protein CASSQATDGVTEAFF.

This clonotype was observed a handful of times. The chain employs TRBV6-2 or TRBV6-3 and TRBJ2-7; D remains ambiguous. Germline V gives CDR1 MNHEY, CDR2 SVGEGT. V was clipped by 2 bases and J by 3 bases, with 11 bases between them. The CDR3 is 14 amino acids. CDR3 in DNA: TGTGCCAGCAGTTACGCCGGGCGCCTCTACGAGCAGTACTTC. Its protein is CASSYAGRLYEQYF.

This clonotype was seen ten or more times. The chain combines TRBV20-1 with TRBJ2-2; 10 nucleotides line up with TRBD1. V trimming: 0 bases; J trimming: 3 bases; junction bases outside the gene matches: 4. Germline V gene data show CDR1 as DFQATT and CDR2 as SNEGSKA (reference sequence). CDR3 length equals 16 residues. As DNA, the CDR3 is TGCAGTGCTAGAGATGGGGACAGGGGCGACACCGGGGAGCTGTTTTTT. Its translation is CSARDGDRGDTGELFF.